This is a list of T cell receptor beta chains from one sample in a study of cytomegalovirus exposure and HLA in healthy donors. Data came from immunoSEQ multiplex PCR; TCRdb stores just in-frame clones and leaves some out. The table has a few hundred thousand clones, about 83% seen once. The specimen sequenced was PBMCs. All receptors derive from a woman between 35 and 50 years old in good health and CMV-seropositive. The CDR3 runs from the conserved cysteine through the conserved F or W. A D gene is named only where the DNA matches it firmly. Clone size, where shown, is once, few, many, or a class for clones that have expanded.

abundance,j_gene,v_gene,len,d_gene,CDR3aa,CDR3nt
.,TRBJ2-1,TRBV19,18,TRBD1,CASSIVVRGPSSYNEQFF,TGTGCCAGTAGTATAGTCGTCAGGGGGCCCAGCTCCTACAATGAGCAGTTCTTC
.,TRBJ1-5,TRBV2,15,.,CASSEAGVNNQPQHF,TGTGCCAGCAGTGAAGCAGGAGTAAACAATCAGCCCCAGCATTTT
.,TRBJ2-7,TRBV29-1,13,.,CSVVEPRTYEQYF,TGCAGCGTTGTCGAGCCGCGTACCTACGAGCAGTACTTC
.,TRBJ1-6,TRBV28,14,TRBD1,CASSLTGYRSPLHF,TGTGCCAGCAGCTTGACAGGGTATCGTTCACCCCTCCACTTT
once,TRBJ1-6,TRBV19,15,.,CASRPEGEPNSPLHF,TGTGCCAGTAGACCCGAGGGCGAACCTAATTCACCCCTCCACTTT
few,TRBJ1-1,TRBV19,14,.,CASSIGALLTEAFF,TGTGCCAGTAGTATTGGGGCTCTTCTCACTGAAGCTTTCTTT
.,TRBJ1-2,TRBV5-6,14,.,CASSLGQRFYGHTF,TGTGCCAGCAGCTTGGGACAGCGCTTCTATGGCCACACCTTC
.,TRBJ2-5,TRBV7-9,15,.,CSSSLVGGWQETQYF,TGTTCCAGCAGCTTAGTAGGCGGGTGGCAAGAGACCCAGTACTTC
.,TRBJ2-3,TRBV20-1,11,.,CSAGLGDTQYF,TGCAGTGCCGGACTGGGAGATACGCAGTATTTT
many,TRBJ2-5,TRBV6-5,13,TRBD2,CASSLSGRGTQYF,TGTGCCAGCAGTCTTAGCGGGAGGGGGACCCAGTACTTC
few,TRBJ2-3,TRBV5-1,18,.,CASSLPKAEGLGTDTQYF,TGCGCCAGCAGCCTCCCTAAGGCGGAGGGCCTCGGCACAGATACGCAGTATTTT
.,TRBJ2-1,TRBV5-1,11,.,CASRREDEQFF,TGCGCCAGCAGGAGGGAGGATGAGCAGTTCTTC
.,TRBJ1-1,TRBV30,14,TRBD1,CAWSVDRVNTEAFF,TGTGCCTGGAGTGTAGACAGGGTGAACACTGAAGCTTTCTTT
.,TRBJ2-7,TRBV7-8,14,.,CASNFGQGSYEQYF,TGTGCCAGCAACTTCGGGCAGGGGTCCTACGAGCAGTACTTC
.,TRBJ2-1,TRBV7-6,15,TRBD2,CASSFTGGHYNEQFF,TGTGCCAGCAGCTTCACGGGAGGGCACTACAATGAGCAGTTCTTC
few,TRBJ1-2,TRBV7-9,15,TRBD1,CASSLIGTGGEGYTF,TGTGCCAGCAGCTTGATTGGGACAGGGGGTGAGGGCTACACCTTC
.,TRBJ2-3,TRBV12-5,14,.,CASSGLPDTDTQYF,TGTGCTAGTTCAGGACTCCCAGACACAGATACGCAGTATTTT
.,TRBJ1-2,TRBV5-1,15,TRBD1,CASSLAGTGLYGYTF,TGCGCCAGCAGCTTGGCAGGGACAGGCCTATATGGCTACACCTTC
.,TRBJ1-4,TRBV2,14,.,CASSAGGINEKLFF,TGTGCCAGCAGTGCCGGAGGGATTAATGAAAAACTGTTTTTT
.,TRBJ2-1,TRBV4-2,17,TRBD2,CASSQVETSGSNNEQFF,TGTGCCAGCAGCCAAGTCGAAACTAGCGGGAGTAACAATGAGCAGTTCTTC
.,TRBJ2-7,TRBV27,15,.,CASSPRQSEAYEQYF,TGTGCCAGCAGTCCACGACAGAGCGAGGCCTACGAGCAGTACTTC
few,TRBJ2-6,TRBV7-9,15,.,CASSLDLAGANVLTF,TGTGCCAGCAGCCTAGACCTAGCTGGGGCCAACGTCCTGACTTTC
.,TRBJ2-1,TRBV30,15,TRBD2,CARGSGLAVNNEQFF,TGTGCCCGGGGGTCAGGACTAGCGGTAAACAATGAGCAGTTCTTC
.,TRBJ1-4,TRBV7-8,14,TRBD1,CASSSAGGQEKLFF,TGTGCCAGCAGCTCCGCGGGGGGACAGGAAAAACTGTTTTTT
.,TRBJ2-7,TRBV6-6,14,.,CASSTTRGSYEQYF,TGTGCCAGCAGTACTACACGGGGTTCCTACGAGCAGTACTTC
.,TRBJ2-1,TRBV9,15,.,CASSPGQLAYNEQFF,TGTGCCAGCAGCCCGGGACAATTGGCCTACAATGAGCAGTTCTTC
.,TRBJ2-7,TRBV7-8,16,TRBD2,CASSQRGGRGSYEQYF,TGTGCCAGCAGCCAGCGGGGCGGGAGGGGATCCTACGAGCAGTACTTC
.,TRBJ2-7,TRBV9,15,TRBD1,CASNRGTSSSYEQYF,TGTGCCAGCAACAGGGGGACCTCGAGCTCCTACGAGCAGTACTTC
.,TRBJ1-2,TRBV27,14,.,CASSSRGRYYGYTF,TGTGCCAGCAGTTCTCGCGGGCGGTACTATGGCTACACCTTC
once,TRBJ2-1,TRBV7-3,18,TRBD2,CASSPQGLAGVDYNEQFF,TGTGCCAGCAGCCCCCAAGGACTAGCGGGAGTTGACTACAATGAGCAGTTCTTC
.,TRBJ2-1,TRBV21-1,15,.,CAVPRRGSSYNEQFF,TGTGCAGTTCCACGACGGGGGAGCTCCTACAATGAGCAGTTCTTC
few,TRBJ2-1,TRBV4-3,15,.,CASSQSGSSYNEQFF,TGCGCCAGCAGCCAATCTGGGAGCTCCTACAATGAGCAGTTCTTC
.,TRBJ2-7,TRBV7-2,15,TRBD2,CASSRLAGLSGEQYF,TGTGCCAGCAGCAGATTAGCGGGATTAAGCGGAGAGCAGTACTTC
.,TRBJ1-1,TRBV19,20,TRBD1,CASSIEAQPGTGGAKTEAFF,TGTGCCAGTAGTATAGAGGCCCAGCCCGGGACAGGGGGCGCGAAGACTGAAGCTTTCTTT
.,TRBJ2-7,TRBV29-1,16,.,CSVEVPTGNLLFEQYF,TGCAGCGTTGAGGTCCCGACAGGAAACTTACTCTTCGAGCAGTACTTC
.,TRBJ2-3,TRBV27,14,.,CASSPSSSTDTQYF,TGTGCCAGCAGTCCCTCCAGTAGCACAGATACGCAGTATTTT
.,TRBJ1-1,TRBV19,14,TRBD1,CASSVDRGGTEAFF,TGTGCCAGTAGTGTTGACAGGGGGGGCACTGAAGCTTTCTTT
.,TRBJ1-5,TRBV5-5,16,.,CASSLVGGNSNQPQHF,TGTGCCAGCAGCTTGGTAGGAGGGAATAGCAATCAGCCCCAGCATTTT
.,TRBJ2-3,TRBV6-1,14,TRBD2,CASSTSGTADTQYF,TGTGCCAGTTCGACTAGCGGGACCGCAGATACGCAGTATTTT
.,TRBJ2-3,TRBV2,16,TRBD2,CASKRTSGSVSDTQYF,TGTGCCAGCAAGCGAACTAGCGGGAGTGTCTCAGATACGCAGTATTTT
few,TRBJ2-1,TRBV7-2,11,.,CASSLRYEQFF,TGTGCCAGCAGCTTACGGTATGAGCAGTTCTTC
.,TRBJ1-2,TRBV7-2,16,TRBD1,CASSFPDRRFNYGYTF,TGTGCCAGCAGCTTCCCGGACAGGAGGTTTAACTATGGCTACACCTTC
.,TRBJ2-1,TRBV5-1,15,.,CASSLEGGTYNEQFF,TGCGCCAGCAGCTTGGAAGGCGGGACCTACAATGAGCAGTTCTTC
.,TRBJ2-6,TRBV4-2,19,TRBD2,CASSQDWLAASSGANVLTF,TGTGCCAGCAGCCAAGACTGGCTAGCGGCTAGCTCTGGGGCCAACGTCCTGACTTTC
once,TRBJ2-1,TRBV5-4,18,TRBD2,CASSSGGGSGRTASEQFF,TGTGCCAGCAGCTCGGGGGGAGGAAGCGGGAGGACCGCGAGCGAGCAGTTCTTC